This TCR beta chain was found in a study of blood T cells in healthy people across ages. Study-wide results and limits: There was no known CMV status for donors, so expanded clonotype changes were possibly confounded.

A second PCR, run for roughly 7 to 11 cycles, used a sample-barcoded 5' primer plus a J-beta primer mix. A template-switch adaptor that had 12 random nucleotides put a tag on each cDNA molecule. TCRdb fed the 5' RACE reads into MiXCR, producing one record per CDR3 protein. The sample consists of approximately 2,000,000 distinct CDR3 sequences, 30% to 40% of them appearing once. On this clonotype itself: What it recognizes is unknown.

The receptor comes from a human donor in good health. Source material: blood.

In nucleotides, the CDR3 is TGCAGTGCTAGACTAGCACTGTCGGGTGAGCAGTTCTTC. Translated, it gives CSARLALSGEQFF. The rearrangement links TRBV20-1 to TRBJ2-1; possible D gene TRBD2, 5 bases. The CDR3 is 13 residues long. Per germline, CDR1 DFQATT and CDR2 SNEGSKA (reference sequence). With 2 bases removed from V and 9 bases from J, the gap between germline ends came to 14 bases.